This TCR beta chain was profiled in a study of blood T cells in healthy people across ages (dated by TCRdb to 2015 to 2017). Some background on the complete study: Template switching captured roughly one uniquely barcoded TCR beta cDNA molecule per two T cells in model experiments. For two donors (one aged 18 to 30 and one aged 80 or older), the study analyzed two additional independent replicas of 1 million unique cDNA reads from the same blood draw. Donors were grouped into four age groups: young (average 16 years), middle-aged (39), aged (around 60) and long-lived (about 90). To avoid experimental bias, donors of different ages were distributed randomly across sequencing lanes. To track age-related changes in TCR beta repertoire diversity, the study relied on deep sequencing normalized with unique cDNA molecular identifiers.

Comments on this clonotype: What this receptor recognizes is not known. There are no base qualities to consult, and no much larger clone falls within one base.

Systemically healthy Caucasian individuals from Russia, 39 in total and aged roughly 6 to 95 years, were included as donors. Each donor gave ten milliliters of peripheral blood, drawn into EDTA-treated Vacutainer tubes. Ficoll-Paque density-gradient centrifugation was used to isolate PBMCs, with at least 6.5 million per sample. Trizol reagent was used to extract total RNA from PBMCs, with at least 6 micrograms per sample. For every donor, flow cytometry on a PBMC aliquot measured the percentage of naive CD45RAhigh/CD27high T cells. Overall study results and their limits: Estimates of total diversity based on one million sequenced T cells were regarded as lower bounds and as underestimates. Compared with the aged group, more naive CD4+ T cells, fewer expanded clones and increased TCR diversity were shown by the long-lived group, suggesting age selection. Since profiling was done on bulk unsorted PBMCs, naive and antigen-experienced compartments could not be conclusively compared. A strong correlation was found between observed TCR beta diversity and the percentage of naive T cells measured by flow cytometry. Donor CMV infection status was unknown, potentially confounding age-related changes in expanded clonotypes. As age increased, observed TCR beta diversity per million T cells dropped in a roughly linear way, and a significant reduction was already evident by age about 40.

The library was built by means of 5' RACE. The instrument given in TCRdb is Illumina HiSeq 2500. A second PCR of about 7 to 12 cycles was performed with a sample-barcoded 5' primer and a J-beta primer mix. A unique molecular identifier was introduced onto each TCR beta cDNA molecule by a template-switch 5' adaptor carrying 12 random nucleotides. Each sample yielded at least 2.5 million CDR3-containing paired-end reads. The Mint cDNA synthesis kit, primed by a TRBC-specific oligonucleotide, was used to synthesize first-strand cDNA from all RNA. All cDNA was treated with uracil-DNA glycosylase and then went through a first 18-cycle PCR with the universal primers M1SS and BC2_uni_R. In the authors' own workflow: For normalization, 1 million high-quality reads, each with a distinct molecular identifier, were randomly selected from each sample. Reads sharing molecular identifiers were discarded rather than binned into consensus sequences. MiTCR, run with a Q25 quality threshold and the strictest error-elimination algorithm, handled CDR3 identification, clonotype clustering and error correction. A nonparametric unseen species model using Euler transformation provided a lower-bound estimate of total TCR beta diversity. Starting from the raw public reads, TCRdb applied fastp trimming at Q25, assembled clones with MiXCR and retained in-frame beta chains. Rows merge per CDR3 protein into single entries with the most common DNA and genes. TCRdb, not the original authors, processed these V and J calls. The sample table records 1.4 million or so distinct CDR3 sequences; roughly 43% of these occur just once. Jointly, the top ten make up over 3.5% of the sample.

Trimming costs V 4 bases and J 7 bases, and their ends lie 16 bases apart. CDR1 and CDR2 were assigned from the germline V gene as MNHEY and SVGEGT. The cysteine opens and the phenylalanine closes a CDR3 of 15 amino acids. The kept DNA is CDR3 alone, 45 bases in frame from the first base. The V and J genes are TRBV6-2 or TRBV6-3 and TRBJ2-2, with an unclear D gene assignment. The sequence was obtained from a woman in her late teens or twenties in good health. What was sequenced was blood. CDR3 sequence: CASSSPGPSFGELFF. The nucleotide sequence is given as TGTGCCAGCAGTTCCCCGGGCCCCTCGTTCGGGGAGCTGTTTTTT.